The 21 T cell receptor beta chains below all came from one sample that was sequenced in a study of radiation and T cells in renal cell carcinoma. Stated time point: blood 4 weeks post-SBRT, at nephrectomy. Specified treatment: 15 Gy SBRT to primary tumor, nephrectomy 4 weeks later. The method was immunoSEQ multiplex PCR; TCRdb's version includes in-frame clones alone and lacks a portion of them. The table includes 65,000 or so clones, 65% to 80% detected once. Sequencing was performed on blood, taken from a patient whose treatment included radiotherapy and nephrectomy. These receptors originate from a man aged 60 to 69 with renal cell carcinoma.

V usage is TRBV18 and J usage is TRBJ2-5; D gene ambiguous. V lost 3 bases to trimming and J lost 5 bases, with 10 bases between them. The germline V gene has CDR1 KGHSH and CDR2 LQKENI. CDR3 length equals 13 residues. In DNA, the CDR3 is TGTGCCAGCTCACCCCAAAAGAGGGAGACCCAGTACTTC. Translating it yields CASSPQKRETQYF. Variable domain in full (rest from reference TRBV18 and TRBJ2-5): NAGVMQNPRHLVRRRGQEARLRCSPMKGHSHVYWYRQLPEEGLKFMVYLQKENIIDESGMPKERFSAEFPKEGPSILRIQQVVRGDSAAYFCASSPQKRETQYFGPGTRLLVL.

Notes on this clone: The junction and the germline gene differ at one end; a read error may be behind it. This chain joins TRBV10-3 and TRBJ2-6; TRBD1 might be the D (5 bases). The CDR3 consists of 16 residues. CDR1 is ENHRY and CDR2 is SYGVKD in the germline V gene. CDR3 coding DNA: TGTGCCAGCAGTGAAGACTGGGGCCCCGGGGCCAACGTCCTGACTTTC. Residues: CASSEDWGPGANVLTF.

V is TRBV15 and J is TRBJ1-2; D gene ambiguous. V gave up 3 bases and J gave up 3 bases, with 14 bases separating them. Germline CDR1 reads LNHNV; CDR2 reads YYDKDF (reference sequence). The CDR3 totals 15 residues. The CDR3 bases are TGTGCCACCAGCAGCGGACCTCTTACTCACTATGGCTACACCTTC. This codes for CATSSGPLTHYGYTF.

The rearrangement links TRBV19 to TRBJ1-5; no clear D gene. V dropped 0 bases and J dropped 3 bases, with 0 bases sitting between them. Germline CDR1 LNHDA, CDR2 SQIVND (reference sequence). The CDR3 has 12 residues. For the CDR3, the DNA is TGTGCCAGTAGTATAGACAATCAGCCCCAGCATTTT. Its protein is CASSIDNQPQHF.

The chain has TRBV29-1 and TRBJ2-3; D is tentatively TRBD1 or TRBD2 (5 bases each). Trimming cost V 7 bases and J 1 base, with 18 bases left between them. Germline V gene data show CDR1 as SQVTM and CDR2 as ANQGSEA. The CDR3 is 15 residues long. The CDR3 sequence is CSAVRPGPGTDTQYF. The CDR3 DNA reads TGCAGCGCAGTTAGACCGGGACCCGGCACAGATACGCAGTATTTT.

The chain combines TRBV30 with TRBJ1-4; D perhaps matches TRBD1 (5 bases). CDR1 GTSNPN and CDR2 SVGIG come from the germline V gene (reference sequence). The CDR3 extends over 14 amino acids. The V end was cut by 2 bases, the J end by 3 bases, with 10 bases between. DNA of the CDR3: TGTGCCTGGAGTTTTACGGGGGCTAATGAAAAACTGTTTTTT. Its translation: CAWSFTGANEKLFF.

The V gene is TRBV18, the J gene TRBJ2-3; D is possibly TRBD2 (5 bases). Trimming stripped 3 bases from V and 8 bases from J, with 15 bases between. CDR1 is KGHSH, CDR2 LQKENI, per germline. The CDR3 loop spans 14 amino acids. The CDR3 bases are TGTGCCAGCTCACCTGGACCTTCGGCGGGTACGCAGTATTTT. It codes for CASSPGPSAGTQYF.

The chain uses TRBV7-9 and TRBJ2-3, with D possibly being TRBD1 (6 bases). CDR1 SEHNR and CDR2 FQNEAQ come from the germline V gene (reference sequence). The CDR3 sequence is 16 residues long. V was shortened by 1 base and J by 0 bases, with 11 bases between the two germline ends. In DNA, the CDR3 is TGTGCCAGCAGCTTAGGACCGGACAGCAGCACAGATACGCAGTATTTT. Encoded protein: CASSLGPDSSTDTQYF.

This chain links TRBV28 with TRBJ2-4; D gene uncertain. The CDR3 sequence is 12 residues long. Germline values: CDR1 MDHEN, CDR2 SYDVKM. V gave up 3 bases and J gave up 10 bases, with 10 bases separating them. The CDR3 is CASSLKGPIQYF. As DNA, the CDR3 is TGTGCCAGCAGTTTGAAGGGTCCTATTCAGTACTTC.

The rearrangement links TRBV6-5 to TRBJ1-1; 7 nucleotides match TRBD1. Unmatched junction bases numbered 3, after V lost 2 bases and J lost 3 bases. The CDR3 length is 14 residues. From germline, CDR1 is MNHEY and CDR2 SVGAGI. This chain's CDR3 is CASSYIGGHTEAFF. The DNA for the CDR3 is TGTGCCAGCAGTTACATAGGGGGCCACACTGAAGCTTTCTTT.

CDR3: CASSLTGGNQPQHF. The CDR3, as DNA: TGTGCCAGCAGCTTGACAGGTGGCAATCAGCCCCAGCATTTT. This chain connects TRBV7-9 to TRBJ1-5, with D possibly being TRBD1 (6 bases). This CDR3 spans 14 amino acids. Per the germline V gene, CDR1 is SEHNR and CDR2 is FQNEAQ (reference sequence). Trimming pared 3 bases from V and 2 bases from J, leaving 8 bases between. Together with reference TRBV7-9 and TRBJ1-5, the CDR3 gives the full variable domain: DTGVSQNPRHKITKRGQNVTFRCDPISEHNRLYWYRQTLGQGPEFLTYFQNEAQLEKSRLLSDRFSAERPKGSFSTLEIQRTEQGDSAMYLCASSLTGGNQPQHFGDGTRLSIL.

The V and J genes are TRBV7-2 and TRBJ1-1; TRBD1 matches 7 bases. Germline CDR1 SGHTA, CDR2 FQGNSA. The CDR3 has 13 amino acids. The J segment lost 8 bases and the V segment lost 3 bases, leaving 6 bases of the junction unmatched. Written as DNA, the CDR3 is TGTGCCAGCAGCTTCACAGGGGACTCCGAAGCTTTCTTT. It is translated as CASSFTGDSEAFF.

The V and J genes are TRBV25-1 and TRBJ2-3; maybe TRBD2 (6 bases). Germline assignment: CDR1 MGHDK and CDR2 SYGVNS. The CDR3 contains 17 residues. The V gene lost 3 bases and the J gene lost 2 bases, with 18 bases spanning the gap. The CDR3 coding sequence is TGTGCCAGCAGTGACCCCGGGACTCACGAAATCACAGATACGCAGTATTTT. Its translation is CASSDPGTHEITDTQYF.

The rearrangement links TRBV28 to TRBJ1-2, with D maybe TRBD1 (5 bases). The V gene lost 7 bases and the J gene lost 2 bases, with 8 bases spanning the gap. The CDR3 runs 12 residues. The germline gives CDR1 MDHEN, CDR2 SYDVKM. This CDR3 is CASTDRNYGYTF. CDR3 coding DNA: TGTGCCAGCACCGACAGAAACTATGGCTACACCTTC.

V and J are TRBV12-5 and TRBJ2-7; D is undetermined. The germline V gene has CDR1 LGHNT and CDR2 FRNRAP. There are 13 residues in the CDR3. V was cut by 6 bases and J by 6 bases, with 15 bases left in between. CDR3 region: CASGDLVKSEQYF. The CDR3 coding sequence is TGTGCTAGTGGAGACCTAGTCAAGTCCGAGCAGTACTTC.

This clone appeared a few times. This chain uses TRBV4-1 with TRBJ1-2; possibly TRBD1 for D (6 bases). The CDR3 totals 17 residues. Trimming took off 0 bases at V and 4 bases at J, with 18 bases between the two ends. CDR1 is MGHRA, CDR2 YSYEKL, per germline. DNA of the CDR3: TGCGCCAGCAGCCAAGAGAGGGATGCCAGGGGAGGCTATGGCTACACCTTC. This sequence encodes CASSQERDARGGYGYTF.

This clone appeared a few times. The chain links TRBV5-5 to TRBJ1-2; no firm D call. From germline, CDR1 is SGHKS and CDR2 YYEKEE (reference sequence). The CDR3 consists of 13 residues. V was clipped by 1 base and J by 5 bases, with 9 bases between them. Written as DNA, the CDR3 is TGTGCCAGCAGCTTGCCAGAAATTTATGGCTACACCTTC. It specifies CASSLPEIYGYTF.

The chain carries TRBV6-5 and TRBJ1-5; the D is unclear. Deletions cut 0 bases from V and 2 bases from J, with 5 bases between. This CDR3 contains 14 residues. The V gene's germline CDR1 is MNHEY and CDR2 SVGAGI. The CDR3, as DNA: TGTGCCAGCAGTTACTCCCAAGGCAATCAGCCCCAGCATTTT. Its protein product is CASSYSQGNQPQHF.

The chain links TRBV11-2 to TRBJ2-7; perhaps D is TRBD1 or TRBD2 (6 bases each). CDR1 is SGHAT and CDR2 is FQNNGV in the germline V gene. V was cut by 6 bases and J by 10 bases, with 19 bases left in between. This CDR3 comprises 13 residues. The CDR3 is CASRTSSGEKQYF. The CDR3 region has the DNA TGTGCCAGCAGAACTAGCTCAGGGGAAAAACAGTACTTC.

The chain employs TRBV19 and TRBJ1-1; TRBD1 aligns across 9 bases. Germline CDR1 reads LNHDA; CDR2 reads SQIVND (reference sequence). Trimming cost V 4 bases and J 7 bases; bases outside gene matches: 7. The CDR3 extends over 14 amino acids. The CDR3 spells CASSTDRGVGEAFF. CDR3 in DNA: TGTGCCAGTAGTACCGACAGGGGGGTTGGTGAAGCTTTCTTT.

Details on this clone: Other DNA sequences in this sample translate to the same CDR3. The chain has TRBV7-8 and TRBJ2-5, with a tentative D call TRBD1 (5 bases). The CDR3 runs to 13 residues. The germline V and J ends were trimmed by 1 base and 5 bases, with 8 bases remaining between them. Germline assignment: CDR1 SGHVS and CDR2 FQNEAQ. The CDR3 sequence is CASSLGQGETQYF. The DNA of the CDR3 is TGTGCCAGCAGCTTAGGTCAGGGTGAGACCCAGTACTTC.